This TCR beta chain came from a study of blood T cell repertoires in COVID-19. Study context: Sites across the United States, Italy and Spain contributed samples from acute and convalescent COVID-19.

Clones were read by immunoSEQ multiplex PCR, and TCRdb kept only the in-frame ones, dropping some. The table has roughly 170,000 clones, approximately 81% seen once. Looked up from germline, CDR1 is SQVTM and CDR2 is ANQGSEA. V was cut by 4 bases and J by 8 bases, with 9 bases left in between. CDR3 length: 11 residues. This sequence joins TRBV29-1 and TRBJ2-4; D gene unclear. The specimen was PBMCs or T cells enriched from blood (not recorded which). This clonotype was sampled from a middle-aged woman with acute COVID-19. CDR3 protein: CSVVRLDIQYF. In DNA form, the CDR3 reads TGCAGCGTTGTCAGGCTCGACATTCAGTACTTC.